Shown below are 2 T cell receptor beta chains from a single sample sequenced in a study of glioma-infiltrating T cells after dendritic cell vaccination. The data were produced by immunoSEQ multiplex PCR, yet TCRdb's version contains in-frame clones alone and is incomplete. The sample lists tens of thousands of clones, around 79% occurring once. The sample in question was blood, obtained before dendritic cell vaccination. Receptors originate from a human donor with glioblastoma.

The gene calls are TRBV5-4 and TRBJ1-1; D gene unclear. The CDR3 covers 15 residues. V lost 0 bases and J lost 1, with 10 bases in between. CDR1 is SGHNT, CDR2 YYREEE, per germline (reference sequence). The CDR3 region has the DNA TGTGCCAGCAGCTTGGAGAGCAGGCCGAACACTGAAGCTTTCTTT. This encodes CASSLESRPNTEAFF.

The rearrangement links TRBV5-1 to TRBJ2-3; 7 nucleotides line up with TRBD1. V shed 0 bases and J 4 bases; nucleotides not matched to a gene: 5. Per the germline V gene, CDR1 is SGHRS and CDR2 is YFSETQ. The CDR3 has 15 amino acids. CDR3 sequence (DNA): TGCGCCAGCAGCTTGGGACCAGGGGGATCAGATACGCAGTATTTT. Its translation: CASSLGPGGSDTQYF.